What follows are 19 T cell receptor beta chains derived from one specimen sequenced in a study of CD4 T cells in relation to SARS-CoV-2 and coronaviruses. No antigen is known for these receptors. Before the COVID-19 pandemic, during about 2011-2019, CD4+ T cells were taken from unexposed donors. Isolation of CD4+ T cells took place after about eleven days in culture. This table comes from immunoSEQ multiplex PCR, and its TCRdb copy is limited to in-frame clones, with some not included. The sample lists around 15,000 clones, around 77% occurring once. The sequenced sample was CD4+ T cells from PBMCs, cultured in vitro. The receptors here all came from a human donor in good health.

There are a few counts of this clone. The chain employs TRBV5-1 and TRBJ1-2, with D maybe TRBD1 (6 bases). V lost 4 bases and J lost 5, with 18 bases in between. Germline V gives CDR1 SGHRS, CDR2 YFSETQ. The CDR3 runs to 15 residues. The CDR3 DNA follows: TGCGCCAGCAGCCTCTCCTCCGGGGGGGCTTATGGCTACACCTTC. This sequence encodes CASSLSSGGAYGYTF.

The gene calls are TRBV11-2 and TRBJ2-5; 8 nucleotides match TRBD1. Losses at the gene ends were 1 base for V and 5 bases for J; bases not matched to a gene: 6. Looked up from germline, CDR1 is SGHAT and CDR2 is FQNNGV. The CDR3 consists of 15 residues. In nucleotides, the CDR3 is TGTGCCAGCAGCTTAGCCCTTACAGGGGGGGAGACCCAGTACTTC. Translation gives CASSLALTGGETQYF.

The chain carries TRBV6-2 or TRBV6-3 and TRBJ2-7; the match to TRBD2 covers 8 bases. The ends lost 2 bases at V and 6 bases at J; junction bases unmatched: 6. Germline V gives CDR1 MNHEY, CDR2 SVGEGT. The CDR3 length is 14 residues. The CDR3 coding sequence is TGTGCCAGCAGTTACCGGGCGGGAGGAGCCGAGCAGTACTTC. Residues: CASSYRAGGAEQYF.

This clone was seen more than once but under ten times. This chain uses TRBV11-2 with TRBJ2-1; D not resolved. CDR1 is SGHAT and CDR2 is FQNNGV in the germline V gene. V was pared by 4 bases and J by 3 bases, with 25 bases between. The CDR3 has 19 amino acids. CDR3 in amino acids: CASSSHPIVGRFFYNEQFF. The CDR3 region has the DNA TGTGCCAGCAGCTCGCACCCCATCGTAGGTCGGTTCTTCTACAATGAGCAGTTCTTC. Filled out from reference TRBV11-2 and TRBJ2-1, the complete variable domain reads EAGVAQSPRYKIIEKRQSVAFWCNPISGHATLYWYQQILGQGPKLLIQFQNNGVVDDSQLPKDRFSAERLKGVDSTLKIQPAKLEDSAVYLCASSSHPIVGRFFYNEQFFGPGTRLTVL.

J is TRBJ2-1 and V is TRBV28; 10 bases are shared with TRBD2. Germline values: CDR1 MDHEN, CDR2 SYDVKM. This CDR3 contains 17 residues. J gave up 2 bases and V 5 bases, and 9 bases lay outside the gene matches. In DNA form, the CDR3 reads TGTGCCAGCAGTATCTCCTGGACTAGCGGTACCTACAATGAGCAGTTCTTC. It codes for CASSISWTSGTYNEQFF.

The chain recombines TRBV4-2 with TRBJ2-3; D gene unclear. CDR3 length equals 15 residues. Germline V gives CDR1 LGHNA, CDR2 YNFKEQ. V was shortened by 0 bases and J by 3 bases, with 10 bases between the two germline ends. CDR3 DNA sequence: TGTGCCAGCAGCCAAGAGCTAAACCCGACAGATACGCAGTATTTT. This encodes CASSQELNPTDTQYF.

The rearrangement links TRBV7-9 to TRBJ1-1; D unclear. The CDR3 runs 13 residues. CDR1 is SEHNR, CDR2 FQNEAQ, per germline (reference sequence). The V gene lost 3 bases and the J gene lost 1 base, with 6 bases spanning the gap. The DNA for the CDR3 is TGTGCCAGCAGCTTCTCTTCGAACACTGAAGCTTTCTTT. Translating it yields CASSFSSNTEAFF. The entire variable domain, with the rest obtained from reference TRBV7-9 and TRBJ1-1, is as follows: DTGVSQNPRHKITKRGQNVTFRCDPISEHNRLYWYRQTLGQGPEFLTYFQNEAQLEKSRLLSDRFSAERPKGSFSTLEIQRTEQGDSAMYLCASSFSSNTEAFFGQGTRLTVV.

The chain carries TRBV24-1 and TRBJ2-1, with TRBD2 matching over 9 bases. The CDR3 has 17 residues. Germline trimming cut 7 bases from V and 4 bases from J; bases unmatched to any gene: 13. Looked up from germline, CDR1 is KGHDR and CDR2 is SFDVKD. As DNA, the CDR3 is TGTGCCACCAGCCCTGGAGCGGGAGGATCCAAATACAATGAGCAGTTCTTC. Amino acid sequence: CATSPGAGGSKYNEQFF.

The V gene is TRBV7-9, the J gene TRBJ2-7; the D is unclear. Germline values: CDR1 SEHNR, CDR2 FQNEAQ (reference sequence). This CDR3 is built from 14 residues. The V end lost 3 bases, the J end lost 4 bases, and 13 bases lay between the germline ends. CDR3 bases: TGTGCCAGCAGCTTTACTTCCCTTTCATACGAGCAGTACTTC. Translation: CASSFTSLSYEQYF.

The V call is TRBV19, the J call TRBJ1-2; 10 bases match TRBD1. The CDR3 contains 15 residues. J gave up 8 bases and V 4 bases, and 10 bases lay outside the gene matches. The germline V gene encodes CDR1 LNHDA and CDR2 SQIVND (reference sequence). The CDR3 here is CASSTTGTGAVGYTF. For the CDR3, the DNA is TGTGCCAGTAGTACGACCGGGACAGGGGCCGTGGGCTACACCTTC.

The gene calls are TRBV25-1 and TRBJ1-5; tentatively, D is TRBD1 (5 bases). Germline V gives CDR1 MGHDK, CDR2 SYGVNS. CDR3 length: 13 residues. Trimming took off 8 bases at V and 4 bases at J, with 12 bases between the two ends. The CDR3 here is CASSPAGNQPQHF. CDR3 coding DNA: TGTGCCAGCTCGCCGGCAGGGAATCAGCCCCAGCATTTT.

V gene TRBV2 combines with J gene TRBJ2-5; TRBD1 is a possible D gene (5 bases). Germline lookup yields CDR1 SNHLY and CDR2 FYNNEI. There are 14 residues in the CDR3. V lost 8 bases and J 2 bases, leaving 15 bases between the germline ends. The CDR3, as DNA: TGTGCCAGCTCTGGGGCCGCAGAACAAGAGACCCAGTACTTC. Translated: CASSGAAEQETQYF.

This clone was seen a single time. The chain has TRBV9 and TRBJ2-5; a weak D match, TRBD2 (5 bases). The CDR3 spans 16 residues. Germline-derived CDR1 and CDR2 are SGDLS and YYNGEE. Trimming removed 1 base from V and 1 base from J, with 14 bases in between. The CDR3: CASSVNGRAAQETQYF. The CDR3 DNA follows: TGTGCCAGCAGCGTAAATGGGCGGGCGGCCCAAGAGACCCAGTACTTC.

V gene TRBV10-3 combines with J gene TRBJ1-2; no firm D call. Between the trimmed V and J ends, which lost 6 bases and 6 bases, there was a span of 8 bases. CDR3 size: 11 residues. Germline V lookup: CDR1 ENHRY, CDR2 SYGVKD. CDR3 sequence (DNA): TGTGCCATCAGCAAAACAGATGGCTACACCTTC. Translated: CAISKTDGYTF.

This rearrangement joins TRBV15 to TRBJ1-3; the D is unclear. The CDR3 has 15 residues. The germline V and J ends were trimmed by 0 bases and 7 bases, with 13 bases remaining between them. In germline, CDR1 is LNHNV, CDR2 YYDKDF (reference sequence). CDR3 sequence: CATSRDGEIGNTIYF. Written as DNA, the CDR3 is TGTGCCACCAGCAGAGATGGGGAAATTGGGAACACCATATATTTT.

CDR3 bases: TGTGCCAGCAGTTACTCGGGACAGGGTTACAATGAGCAGTTCTTC. Protein: CASSYSGQGYNEQFF. The genes are TRBV5-4 and TRBJ2-1; 9 positions match TRBD1. Germline lookup yields CDR1 SGHNT and CDR2 YYREEE (reference sequence). The CDR3 runs 15 residues. With V trimmed by 5 bases and J by 4 bases, 7 bases remained unmatched.

The chain employs TRBV30 and TRBJ1-6; D ambiguous. From germline, CDR1 is GTSNPN and CDR2 SVGIG (reference sequence). Deletions cut 1 base from V and 0 bases from J, with 7 bases between. The CDR3 covers 15 residues. The CDR3: CAWSAQSSYNSPLHF. The CDR3 DNA reads TGTGCCTGGAGTGCGCAGAGCTCCTATAATTCACCCCTCCACTTT.

The chain joins TRBV28 to TRBJ1-4, with D possibly TRBD1 on 5 matching bases. The V end was cut by 3 bases, the J end by 3 bases, with 11 bases between. CDR1 and CDR2 from the germline V gene are MDHEN and SYDVKM. There are 15 residues in the CDR3. This CDR3 reads CASSFIVGANEKLFF. DNA of the CDR3: TGTGCCAGCAGTTTTATCGTGGGGGCTAATGAAAAACTGTTTTTT.

This chain uses TRBV18 with TRBJ2-5; D unresolved. The CDR3 runs 13 residues. Germline V gene lookup returns CDR1 KGHSH and CDR2 LQKENI. V was trimmed by 4 bases and J by 5 bases, leaving 11 bases between them. The CDR3 region has the DNA TGTGCCAGCTCACGTCGATCAGCCGAGACCCAGTACTTC. Its protein product is CASSRRSAETQYF.